A single TCR beta chain is shown here with its context. What antigen it recognizes has not been identified. There are no base qualities to consult, and no much larger clone falls within one base. TCRbeta CDR3 regions were amplified from genomic DNA using the immunoSEQ Assay, a bias-controlled multiplex PCR. From the authors' description of their analysis: The number of nucleated cells in each sample was estimated from the amplification of reference gene primers within the assay. To quantify the absolute abundance of each unique TCRbeta CDR3 rearrangement, sequence reads were collapsed and filtered. For each sample, productive Simpson clonality was calculated as the square root of Simpson's diversity index over productive rearrangements. Imported from immuneACCESS, the table was reduced by TCRdb to in-frame sequences with V and J called. These copies leave out some clones; in studies compared against another copy, an unresolved V gene accounts for under half, and the cause of the remainder is not known. V and J calls and clone size come straight from that table; D and trimming were deduced from the DNA. This sample has hundreds of thousands of clones in its table, and 85% to 90% of those were observed once. The ten largest make up 1.3% of the sample.

Each collaborating institution followed its own protocols to collect whole blood in K2EDTA tubes. Collaborator samples were shipped for TCRbeta analysis as frozen whole blood, isolated PBMCs, or DNA extracted from either sample type. The CDR3 numbers 16 residues from cysteine through phenylalanine. Left in the record is the CDR3 DNA by itself, 48 bases read in frame from the first base. The germline V gene gives CDR1 as SGDLS and CDR2 as YYNGEE. V loses 4 bases at its end and J loses 4 bases; junction bases beyond the gene matches: 10. This sample was taken from a study of blood T cell repertoires in COVID-19 (dated by TCRdb to about 2020). For the wider study: Samples from collaborators originated in the United States, Italy and Spain and spanned both the acute and convalescent phases of COVID-19. The material from the prospective study consisted of cDNA or gDNA derived from T cells, B-cell-depleted T cells, or PBMCs. The dataset comprised deeply sampled blood TCRbeta repertoires from subjects exposed to, actively infected with, or recovered from COVID-19. A freely available public database, intended as a resource for researchers studying the immune response to SARS-CoV-2, is where the repertoires were released. Samples came from the ongoing ImmuneRACE study (first 160 participants) plus 1,254 subjects from 6 global collaborators. A de-identified subject ID, COVID-19 status, age in years and sex were almost always included in the sample metadata. Where available, HLA class I and class II types were obtained from metadata supplied by the sample provider rather than from assay-based typing. Study-wide findings and limitations: The quantity of clinical and demographic metadata differed by source and by participant and was supplied without curation.

This sequence was found in a man in his 70s with acute or convalescent COVID-19. The V and J genes are TRBV9 and TRBJ2-2, with 7 central nucleotides matching TRBD1. The sequenced sample was peripheral blood. The nucleotide sequence is given as TGTGCCAGCAGCCTCACCGGGACAGCCTTCACCGGGGAGCTGTTTTTT. This encodes CASSLTGTAFTGELFF.